These T cell receptor beta chains were read from a single sample in a study of human T cells and chemical hapten exposure. TCRdb redid the calling of the RACE reads with MiXCR, one entry per CDR3 protein. Here the sample spans around 300,000 distinct CDR3 sequences, 7.5% to 9% being singletons. The sequencing used whole blood, collected in connection with sensitization to the hapten diphenylcyclopropenone (DPC). The receptors originated from a man aged 18 to 29 with alopecia areata. Some clones in this sample may be carry-over from other donors' samples. Each CDR3 is given with its conserved first and last residue. A D gene is named only where the DNA matches it firmly. Expanded clones are given a class, and other clones once, few, many or no size at all.

cdr3_length	v_call	j_call	d_call	clone_size	cdr3_nt	cdr3_aa
15	TRBV10-3	TRBJ2-1	-	-	TGTGCCATCAAAGAGGGGCCTCAAAGAGGCAATGAGCAGTTCTTC	CAIKEGPQRGNEQFF
15	TRBV7-9	TRBJ1-2	TRBD1	many	TGTGCCAGCAGCTTATCACAGGGGCCCCTCTATGGCTACACCTTC	CASSLSQGPLYGYTF
13	TRBV20-1	TRBJ2-6	-	-	TGCAGTGCTGGAGGGTCTGGGGCCAACGTCCTGACTTTC	CSAGGSGANVLTF
15	TRBV20-1	TRBJ2-1	TRBD2	few	TGCAGTGCTAGACATTCTAGCGGGGGTTACAATGAGCAGTTCTTC	CSARHSSGGYNEQFF
14	TRBV6-6	TRBJ2-7	-	few	TGTGCCAGCAGTACGGGCCTCCCGGGGCGCGAGCAGTACTTC	CASSTGLPGREQYF
17	TRBV2	TRBJ1-2	TRBD1	-	TGTGCCAGCAGTGAAGCGCTTCTTCAGGGGGCGAACTATGGCTACACCTTC	CASSEALLQGANYGYTF
16	TRBV5-1	TRBJ2-3	TRBD2	few	TGCGCCAGCAGCTTATACCTAGCGGGGGGCACAGATACGCAGTATTTT	CASSLYLAGGTDTQYF
11	TRBV13	TRBJ1-1	-	few	TGTGCCAGCAGTCACCGCGGCGAGGCTTTCTTT	CASSHRGEAFF
13	TRBV20-1	TRBJ1-2	-	many	TGCAGTGCCCAATTGGCGGGCAGCCATGGCTACACCTTC	CSAQLAGSHGYTF
14	TRBV7-2	TRBJ2-7	-	-	TGTGCCAGCAGCTTATCCGCGGCAGGGAGCGAGCAGTACTTC	CASSLSAAGSEQYF
15	TRBV20-1	TRBJ1-5	-	many	TGCAGTGCTAGAGAGGCGAGACAGGGCAATCAGCCCCAGCATTTT	CSAREARQGNQPQHF
13	TRBV12-3/TRBV12-4	TRBJ1-3	-	few	TGTGCCAGCAGAGACACAGGAAGGGACACCATATATTTT	CASRDTGRDTIYF
14	TRBV18	TRBJ1-1	-	few	TGTGCCAGCTCACCACGGGGAATCTGGACTGAAGCTTTCTTT	CASSPRGIWTEAFF
15	TRBV7-8	TRBJ1-5	TRBD1	many	TGTGCCAGCAGCCACTACAGGGGTAGCAATCAGCCCCAGCATTTT	CASSHYRGSNQPQHF
16	TRBV27	TRBJ2-1	TRBD2	-	TGTGCCAGCAGTTGGCCGGGACTAGGGCCCTACAATGAGCAGTTCTTC	CASSWPGLGPYNEQFF
17	TRBV7-2	TRBJ2-3	TRBD2	-	TGTGCCAGCAGCTTAGTTGGGTCTAGCGGGCACACAGATACGCAGTATTTT	CASSLVGSSGHTDTQYF
16	TRBV20-1	TRBJ2-1	-	few	TGCAGTGCTAGAGATCTGGTCGACCACTCCTACAATGAGCAGTTCTTC	CSARDLVDHSYNEQFF
12	TRBV5-1	TRBJ2-1	TRBD1	-	TGCGCCAGCAGCCCCGGGACAGCCGGTCGGTTCTTC	CASSPGTAGRFF
18	TRBV4-3	TRBJ2-6	-	-	TGCGCCAGCAGCCAAGCGGTTCAGGCACATTCGGGGGCCAACGTCCTGACTTTC	CASSQAVQAHSGANVLTF
15	TRBV11-2	TRBJ2-7	-	many	TGTGCCAGCAGCTCTCTTTCCAGGGTCGCCTACGAGCAGTACTTC	CASSSLSRVAYEQYF
15	TRBV7-3	TRBJ1-1	-	many	TGTGCCAGCAGCTTAATGGCCGACGGACGCACTGAAGCTTTCTTT	CASSLMADGRTEAFF